A selection of T cell receptor beta chains follows, all from one sample in a study of blood T cell repertoires in COVID-19. Clones were read by immunoSEQ multiplex PCR, and TCRdb kept only the in-frame ones, dropping some. This sample has approximately 250,000 clones, with just under 85% found just once. The sample comprised peripheral blood. Source of these receptors: a man aged 50-60 years with acute or convalescent COVID-19. CDR3s include the opening cysteine and the closing phenylalanine or tryptophan. The order of the fields is CDR3 DNA, CDR3 protein, J gene, clone size, D gene, V gene. The D gene is left open where the match is weak. Rows may omit the clone size; those that give it use once, few, many or a size class.

CDR3 DNA: TGTGCCAGTAGTATAACCAGGGGGCAGGAAGGCTACACCTTC
CDR3 protein: CASSITRGQEGYTF
J gene: TRBJ1-2
clone size: -
D gene: TRBD1
V gene: TRBV19

CDR3 DNA: TGCGCCAGCAGCTTGGCGAGCTCTGGGGCCAACGTCCTGACTTTC
CDR3 protein: CASSLASSGANVLTF
J gene: TRBJ2-6
clone size: few
D gene: -
V gene: TRBV5-1

CDR3 DNA: TGTGCCAGCAGCAAACAGGGTGCGGCTGAAAAACTGTTTTTT
CDR3 protein: CASSKQGAAEKLFF
J gene: TRBJ1-4
clone size: -
D gene: -
V gene: TRBV3-1/TRBV3-2

CDR3 DNA: TGTGCCAGCAGCCAAGATCCCGGGACAAGCTATGGCTACACCTTC
CDR3 protein: CASSQDPGTSYGYTF
J gene: TRBJ1-2
clone size: once
D gene: -
V gene: TRBV4-2

CDR3 DNA: TGCGCCAGCAGCTTGGCTGGCTTCTCTCTCTACGAGCAGTACTTC
CDR3 protein: CASSLAGFSLYEQYF
J gene: TRBJ2-7
clone size: -
D gene: -
V gene: TRBV5-1

CDR3 DNA: TGTGCCAGCAGCTTGGGTTCAGGGGGGTACAATGAGCAGTTCTTC
CDR3 protein: CASSLGSGGYNEQFF
J gene: TRBJ2-1
clone size: -
D gene: -
V gene: TRBV11-2

CDR3 DNA: TGTGCCAGCAGCCAATTGAAGGGACAGAAACGCCGGGCTAATGAAAAACTGTTTTTT
CDR3 protein: CASSQLKGQKRRANEKLFF
J gene: TRBJ1-4
clone size: -
D gene: TRBD1
V gene: TRBV7-9

CDR3 DNA: TGTGCCAGCAGTTTAAGAAGGGTAGCGGGAGGCCCGAACTACGAGCAGTACTTC
CDR3 protein: CASSLRRVAGGPNYEQYF
J gene: TRBJ2-7
clone size: -
D gene: TRBD2
V gene: TRBV27

CDR3 DNA: TGTGCCAGCAGTTCCGAGGACAGATTCGGCGGATCACCCCTCCACTTT
CDR3 protein: CASSSEDRFGGSPLHF
J gene: TRBJ1-6
clone size: -
D gene: -
V gene: TRBV6-5

CDR3 DNA: TGTGCCAGCATCACGGGGGGGGCCGGAGAGACCCAGTACTTC
CDR3 protein: CASITGGAGETQYF
J gene: TRBJ2-5
clone size: -
D gene: TRBD2
V gene: TRBV6-5

CDR3 DNA: TGTGCCAGTACCCTACTAGCGGGAGCCTACGAGCAGTACTTC
CDR3 protein: CASTLLAGAYEQYF
J gene: TRBJ2-7
clone size: few
D gene: TRBD2
V gene: TRBV28

CDR3 DNA: TGTGCCAGCAGCTTAGTGTCCCCAGGCAATCAGCCCCAGCATTTT
CDR3 protein: CASSLVSPGNQPQHF
J gene: TRBJ1-5
clone size: -
D gene: -
V gene: TRBV7-2

CDR3 DNA: TGTGCCAGCCGTTTTCGGGGTGACTACAATGAGCAGTTCTTC
CDR3 protein: CASRFRGDYNEQFF
J gene: TRBJ2-1
clone size: -
D gene: -
V gene: TRBV6-5

CDR3 DNA: TGTGCCTGGAGTCGACCGGGACTAGCGGTCTATGAGCAGTTCTTC
CDR3 protein: CAWSRPGLAVYEQFF
J gene: TRBJ2-1
clone size: -
D gene: TRBD2
V gene: TRBV30

CDR3 DNA: TGTGCCAGCAGTTTAGGCCCACGCGGGGAGCTGTTTTTT
CDR3 protein: CASSLGPRGELFF
J gene: TRBJ2-2
clone size: -
D gene: -
V gene: TRBV27

CDR3 DNA: TGTGCCAGCAGTTCCCCGGGACTAGCGGGAGGGCGGGCAGATACGCAGTATTTT
CDR3 protein: CASSSPGLAGGRADTQYF
J gene: TRBJ2-3
clone size: -
D gene: TRBD2
V gene: TRBV28

CDR3 DNA: TGTGCCAGAAGCTTATCTTTTAGCCTTCAAGAGACCCAGTACTTC
CDR3 protein: CARSLSFSLQETQYF
J gene: TRBJ2-5
clone size: -
D gene: -
V gene: TRBV7-5

CDR3 DNA: TGTGCCAGCAGTTTGGGGGGACAGGGGACTGGGGCCAACGTCCTGACTTTC
CDR3 protein: CASSLGGQGTGANVLTF
J gene: TRBJ2-6
clone size: -
D gene: TRBD1
V gene: TRBV27

CDR3 DNA: TGTGCCAGCAGTTACATCGGGGAAAAGACCCAGTACTTC
CDR3 protein: CASSYIGEKTQYF
J gene: TRBJ2-5
clone size: -
D gene: -
V gene: TRBV6-5

CDR3 DNA: TGTGCCAGCAGCTTAGGGAGCTATGGCTACACCTTC
CDR3 protein: CASSLGSYGYTF
J gene: TRBJ1-2
clone size: -
D gene: -
V gene: TRBV7-8

CDR3 DNA: TGTGCCAGTAGTATGTCAGGGATAGAGACCCAGTACTTC
CDR3 protein: CASSMSGIETQYF
J gene: TRBJ2-5
clone size: once
D gene: -
V gene: TRBV19

CDR3 DNA: TGTGCCACCAGCCGGAAACAGGGCTCCTACAATGAGCAGTTCTTC
CDR3 protein: CATSRKQGSYNEQFF
J gene: TRBJ2-1
clone size: -
D gene: -
V gene: TRBV15

CDR3 DNA: TGTGCCAGCAGCTTTGAAGGACCGAGGGTCTGGTATTTGCTCCAGCATTTT
CDR3 protein: CASSFEGPRVWYLLQHF
J gene: TRBJ1-5
clone size: -
D gene: -
V gene: TRBV12-1

CDR3 DNA: TGTGCCAGCAGCGCTAGTGGGAACACTGAAGCTTTCTTT
CDR3 protein: CASSASGNTEAFF
J gene: TRBJ1-1
clone size: -
D gene: -
V gene: TRBV7-6

CDR3 DNA: TGTGCCAGCAGTTCGGGTTCCTACGAGCAGTACTTC
CDR3 protein: CASSSGSYEQYF
J gene: TRBJ2-7
clone size: -
D gene: -
V gene: TRBV6-6

CDR3 DNA: TGTGCCAGCAGCCATGGACAGCTAGGGAACACTGAAGCTTTCTTT
CDR3 protein: CASSHGQLGNTEAFF
J gene: TRBJ1-1
clone size: -
D gene: -
V gene: TRBV11-1

CDR3 DNA: TGTGCCATCCTAGCGGGAGGGGTTCTAGATACGCAGTATTTT
CDR3 protein: CAILAGGVLDTQYF
J gene: TRBJ2-3
clone size: -
D gene: TRBD2
V gene: TRBV28

CDR3 DNA: TGCGCCAGCAGCCAGAAGGTCACGGGGAACACCGGGGAGCTGTTTTTT
CDR3 protein: CASSQKVTGNTGELFF
J gene: TRBJ2-2
clone size: -
D gene: -
V gene: TRBV4-1

CDR3 DNA: TGTGCCAGTGGACAGGGCCATGGCTACACCTTC
CDR3 protein: CASGQGHGYTF
J gene: TRBJ1-2
clone size: -
D gene: TRBD1
V gene: TRBV19

CDR3 DNA: TGTGCCAGTAGGACCGGACAGGGTCACGGGGAGCTGTTTTTT
CDR3 protein: CASRTGQGHGELFF
J gene: TRBJ2-2
clone size: -
D gene: TRBD1
V gene: TRBV19

CDR3 DNA: TGTGCCTGTAGGGGACTAGCGGGACGGTACGAGCAGTACTTC
CDR3 protein: CACRGLAGRYEQYF
J gene: TRBJ2-7
clone size: -
D gene: TRBD2
V gene: TRBV30

CDR3 DNA: TGTGCCAGTACTAATATTGACGCCGGGGTCTATGGCTACACCTTC
CDR3 protein: CASTNIDAGVYGYTF
J gene: TRBJ1-2
clone size: -
D gene: -
V gene: TRBV19

CDR3 DNA: TGCGCCAGCAGCAGCCAACAGGCCATCTCCTACGAGCAGTACTTC
CDR3 protein: CASSSQQAISYEQYF
J gene: TRBJ2-7
clone size: -
D gene: -
V gene: TRBV10-2

CDR3 DNA: TGCGCCAGCAGCTTGGTAGCGGGAGATACGCAGTATTTT
CDR3 protein: CASSLVAGDTQYF
J gene: TRBJ2-3
clone size: -
D gene: TRBD2
V gene: TRBV5-1

CDR3 DNA: TGTGCCTGGAGTGCGTCGACAGGGCACACCGGGGAGCTGTTTTTT
CDR3 protein: CAWSASTGHTGELFF
J gene: TRBJ2-2
clone size: once
D gene: TRBD1
V gene: TRBV30

CDR3 DNA: TGTGCCAGCAGCTTAATAGCGGGGGACGTCACCGGGGAGCTGTTTTTT
CDR3 protein: CASSLIAGDVTGELFF
J gene: TRBJ2-2
clone size: -
D gene: TRBD2
V gene: TRBV7-3

CDR3 DNA: TGTGCCAGCAGCCAATGGACAGCTGCTAACTATGGCTACACCTTC
CDR3 protein: CASSQWTAANYGYTF
J gene: TRBJ1-2
clone size: -
D gene: -
V gene: TRBV3-1/TRBV3-2

CDR3 DNA: TGCGCCACCACTCAAAACGGGTACAATGAGCAGTTCTTC
CDR3 protein: CATTQNGYNEQFF
J gene: TRBJ2-1
clone size: -
D gene: -
V gene: TRBV10-2

CDR3 DNA: TGCGCCAGCAGCTTGACGGGAGGGGACACCGGGGAGCTGTTTTTT
CDR3 protein: CASSLTGGDTGELFF
J gene: TRBJ2-2
clone size: -
D gene: TRBD2
V gene: TRBV5-1

CDR3 DNA: TGTGCCAGCAGGAAGACAGGGGAGGGAAACACCATATATTTT
CDR3 protein: CASRKTGEGNTIYF
J gene: TRBJ1-3
clone size: -
D gene: TRBD1
V gene: TRBV6-5

CDR3 DNA: TGTGCCAGCAGCCAAGAGTGGGTTTCTAGTCAGCCCCAGCATTTT
CDR3 protein: CASSQEWVSSQPQHF
J gene: TRBJ1-5
clone size: -
D gene: -
V gene: TRBV4-2

CDR3 DNA: TGTGCCAGCAAAGCCCCGGGGGCCAGCGGGAGGACTGACTACGAGCAGTACTTC
CDR3 protein: CASKAPGASGRTDYEQYF
J gene: TRBJ2-7
clone size: -
D gene: TRBD2
V gene: TRBV2

CDR3 DNA: TGTGCCAGCACAGGGACTCTTAACTATGGCTACACCTTC
CDR3 protein: CASTGTLNYGYTF
J gene: TRBJ1-2
clone size: -
D gene: -
V gene: TRBV6-5

CDR3 DNA: TGTGCCAGCAAAGACAGCTGGGTCTACAATGAGCAGTTCTTC
CDR3 protein: CASKDSWVYNEQFF
J gene: TRBJ2-1
clone size: many
D gene: -
V gene: TRBV28

CDR3 DNA: TGTGCCAGCAGGGGGGACAGTAGCTCTGGAAACACCATATATTTT
CDR3 protein: CASRGDSSSGNTIYF
J gene: TRBJ1-3
clone size: -
D gene: TRBD1
V gene: TRBV13

CDR3 DNA: TGTGCCAGCAAGGGACTAGCGTCCAGGTTACCGTTCTTC
CDR3 protein: CASKGLASRLPFF
J gene: TRBJ2-1
clone size: -
D gene: TRBD2
V gene: TRBV6-5

CDR3 DNA: TGTGCCAGCAGCCAACAGGGGTACGGGGAGCTGTTTTTT
CDR3 protein: CASSQQGYGELFF
J gene: TRBJ2-2
clone size: -
D gene: TRBD1
V gene: TRBV9

CDR3 DNA: TGTGCCATCAGCGCTAGCGGGATGCTTTCTCATGAGCAGTTCTTC
CDR3 protein: CAISASGMLSHEQFF
J gene: TRBJ2-1
clone size: -
D gene: TRBD2
V gene: TRBV10-3

CDR3 DNA: TGTGCCAGTAGTATCCTCGGGAGGGCGGATACGCAGTATTTT
CDR3 protein: CASSILGRADTQYF
J gene: TRBJ2-3
clone size: -
D gene: TRBD2
V gene: TRBV19

CDR3 DNA: TGTGCCAGCAGCCCACAGGGCGATGAAGCTTTCTTT
CDR3 protein: CASSPQGDEAFF
J gene: TRBJ1-1
clone size: -
D gene: -
V gene: TRBV6-5

CDR3 DNA: TGCAGCGTTGTTCCTCTACTAGGACAAGAGACCCAGTACTTC
CDR3 protein: CSVVPLLGQETQYF
J gene: TRBJ2-5
clone size: once
D gene: -
V gene: TRBV29-1